Here is one T cell receptor beta chain with its context. Original data processing: Estimation of nucleated cell counts was performed using reference gene primer amplification. The table came from immunoSEQ multiplex PCR; TCRdb's copy has only in-frame clones and leaves some out. Clonal size and the V and J genes are those of that table, whereas D and trimming came from the DNA. The sample records fewer than 200,000 clones, around 89% being singletons. The entry originates in a study of blood T cell repertoires in COVID-19. Study-wide background: COVID-19 samples from acute and convalescent phases originated in the United States, Italy and Spain. Nucleic acid was either cDNA or gDNA, and it came from T cells, B-cell-depleted T cells, or PBMCs.

The clonotype originates from a man aged 45-60 years who had recovered from COVID-19. Source material: peripheral blood.

CDR3 sequence reads: CASSLALAGEQYF. DNA of the CDR3: TGTGCCAGCAGCTTAGCGTTGGCGGGGGAGCAGTACTTC. This chain uses TRBV7-8 with TRBJ2-7; weak D call: TRBD2 (6 bases). CDR3 size: 13 residues. The germline V gene has CDR1 SGHVS and CDR2 FQNEAQ. V lost 0 bases, J lost 7 bases, and 10 bases lay in between.